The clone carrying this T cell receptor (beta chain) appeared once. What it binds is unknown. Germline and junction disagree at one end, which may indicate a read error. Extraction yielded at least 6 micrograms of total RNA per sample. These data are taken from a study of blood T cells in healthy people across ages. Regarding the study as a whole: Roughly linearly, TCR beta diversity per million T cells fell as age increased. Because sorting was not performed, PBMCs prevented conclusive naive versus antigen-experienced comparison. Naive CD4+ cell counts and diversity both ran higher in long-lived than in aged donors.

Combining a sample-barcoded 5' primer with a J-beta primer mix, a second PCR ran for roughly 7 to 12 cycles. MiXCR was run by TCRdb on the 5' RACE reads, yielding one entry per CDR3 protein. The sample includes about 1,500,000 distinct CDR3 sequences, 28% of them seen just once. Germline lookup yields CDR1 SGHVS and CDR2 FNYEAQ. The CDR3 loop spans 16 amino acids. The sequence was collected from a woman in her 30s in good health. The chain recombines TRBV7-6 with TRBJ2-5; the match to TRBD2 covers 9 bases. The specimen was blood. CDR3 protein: CASSLGSGGPGETQDF. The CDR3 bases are TGTGCCAGCAGCTTAGGTAGCGGGGGCCCCGGTGAGACCCAGGACTTC.